This T cell receptor (beta chain) was identified during a study of T cell responses to AZD1222 COVID-19 vaccine. Sequencing was performed with immunoSEQ multiplex PCR; in TCRdb, only in-frame clones are kept and a portion is missing. The repertoire includes fewer than 150,000 clones, 85% to 95% of them detected once, and 9% to 9.5% sits in the top ten. The sample holds a few counts of this clone. Its antigen is unidentified. Broader study findings: Of spike-specific TCRs, nearly half reportedly target regions left unmutated in variants. Vaccine-associated CD4 TCRs spanned spike, dominant at 160-218 and 743-854. Only a handful of AZD1222 recipients, several in all, had baseline seropositivity. The donors showed a predominance of white British ancestry and of females, with possible underestimation of clonal diversity.

V lost 0 bases and J 5 bases, leaving 11 bases between the germline ends. The CDR3 sequence is 15 residues long. Germline CDR1 and CDR2: MRHNA and SNTAGT. The source material was peripheral blood, sampled 28 days after the second AZD1222 dose. The chain is built from TRBV6-4 and TRBJ2-1, with a weak D call TRBD2 (6 bases). This clonotype was obtained from an adult who received the AZD1222 COVID-19 vaccine. The CDR3: CASSDSGLDHNEQFF. CDR3 nucleotide sequence: TGTGCCAGCAGTGACTCGGGACTTGACCACAATGAGCAGTTCTTC.